The 18 T cell receptor beta chains listed next were all sequenced from one sample in a study of blood T cell repertoires in COVID-19. Data came from immunoSEQ multiplex PCR; TCRdb stores just in-frame clones and leaves some out. Of 150,000 to 180,000 clones in the sample, 75% to 80% were seen once. The material sequenced was peripheral blood. The receptors derive from a man older than 75 with acute or convalescent COVID-19.

This clone was detected once. The genes are TRBV11-3 and TRBJ2-1; 9 positions match TRBD2. CDR1 SGHNT and CDR2 YENEEA come from the germline V gene. The V gene end was trimmed by 2 bases and the J gene end by 5 bases; junction bases not matched to a gene: 4. The length of the CDR3 is 15 residues. The CDR3 region has the DNA TGTGCCAGCAGCTTAAGTGCTAGCGGGAACAATGAGCAGTTCTTC. Its translation: CASSLSASGNNEQFF.

V and J are TRBV19 and TRBJ1-6; D is possibly TRBD1 (5 bases). With 0 bases removed from V and 0 bases from J, the gap between germline ends came to 9 bases. Looked up from germline, CDR1 is LNHDA and CDR2 is SQIVND (reference sequence). The CDR3 is 17 residues long. In DNA, the CDR3 is TGTGCCAGTAGTATAGACAGGGCGAGCTCCTATAATTCACCCCTCCACTTT. Protein product: CASSIDRASSYNSPLHF. Full variable domain (outside the CDR3, taken from reference TRBV19 and TRBJ1-6): DGGITQSPKYLFRKEGQNVTLSCEQNLNHDAMYWYRQDPGQGLRLIYYSQIVNDFQKGDIAEGYSVSREKKESFPLTVTSAQKNPTAFYLCASSIDRASSYNSPLHFGNGTRLTVT.

The chain is built from TRBV3-1 (or the pseudogene TRBV3-2) and TRBJ2-1; 7 positions match TRBD2. CDR1 and CDR2 from the germline V gene are LGHDT and YNNKEL (reference sequence). V lost 4 bases to trimming and J lost 3 bases; unmatched junction nucleotides: 3. CDR3 length: 14 amino acids. DNA of the CDR3: TGTGCCAGCAGCCCCGCTAGCGGCTACAATGAGCAGTTCTTC. This codes for CASSPASGYNEQFF.

This chain joins TRBV25-1 and TRBJ1-5, with unresolved D. The CDR3 loop spans 16 amino acids. Per the germline V gene, CDR1 is MGHDK and CDR2 is SYGVNS. With 1 base removed from V and 0 bases from J, the gap between germline ends came to 10 bases. The CDR3 reads CASSEWESDSNQPQHF. The CDR3 DNA sequence: TGTGCCAGCAGTGAATGGGAGTCCGATAGCAATCAGCCCCAGCATTTT.

The J gene is TRBJ2-1, the V gene TRBV18, with 9 bases that match TRBD1. The CDR3 runs 16 residues. V lost 4 bases and J lost 7; bases outside the gene matches: 11. Looked up from germline, CDR1 is KGHSH and CDR2 is LQKENI. The CDR3 loop is CASSRGQGLPRNEQFF. Here the CDR3 DNA reads TGTGCCAGCTCACGGGGACAGGGCTTACCCCGTAATGAGCAGTTCTTC.

The chain employs TRBV19 and TRBJ1-1; TRBD1 agrees at 8 bases. The trim removed 6 bases at V and 5 bases at J, leaving 8 bases unmatched. This CDR3 region has 14 residues. Looked up from germline, CDR1 is LNHDA and CDR2 is SQIVND (reference sequence). The DNA for the CDR3 is TGTGCCAGTAGGATCGACAGGGGAGGGACTGAAGCTTTCTTT. Amino acids: CASRIDRGGTEAFF.

The chain links TRBV30 to TRBJ2-3; perhaps TRBD2 as D (6 bases). CDR1 and CDR2 from the germline V gene are GTSNPN and SVGIG (reference sequence). Between the trimmed V and J ends, which lost 0 bases and 0 bases, there was a span of 10 bases. This CDR3 is 15 amino acids long. The CDR3 nucleotides read TGTGCCTGGAGTGTGGGGGGAGCCAGCACAGATACGCAGTATTTT. This gives the protein CAWSVGGASTDTQYF.

V is TRBV15 and J is TRBJ1-5, with 8 bases identical to TRBD1. Looked up from germline, CDR1 is LNHNV and CDR2 is YYDKDF (reference sequence). The CDR3 runs 14 residues. Trimming cost V 3 bases and J 6 bases; bases outside gene matches: 4. The CDR3 DNA reads TGTGCCACCAGCAGCGGACAGGGAAGTCAGCCCCAGCATTTT. Translation gives CATSSGQGSQPQHF. The complete variable domain, with remaining parts taken from reference TRBV15 and TRBJ1-5, reads DAMVIQNPRYQVTQFGKPVTLSCSQTLNHNVMYWYQQKSSQAPKLLFHYYDKDFNNEADTPDNFQSRRPNTSFCFLDIRSPGLGDTAMYLCATSSGQGSQPQHFGDGTRLSIL.

This chain connects TRBV7-2 to TRBJ1-2; TRBD1 matches at 8 bases. The CDR3 is 15 residues long. V was pared by 4 bases and J by 4 bases, with 8 bases of the junction left unmatched. Per the germline V gene, CDR1 is SGHTA and CDR2 is FQGNSA. The CDR3: CASSSRQGTSYGYTF. DNA of the CDR3: TGTGCCAGCAGCTCACGACAGGGGACAAGCTATGGCTACACCTTC.

The V call is TRBV9, the J call TRBJ2-1; 11 bases are a match to TRBD2. Germline V gene data show CDR1 as SGDLS and CDR2 as YYNGEE. The J segment lost 4 bases and the V segment lost 4 bases, leaving 10 bases of the junction unmatched. There are 17 residues in the CDR3. The CDR3 region is CASSPRGSGGVYNEQFF. For the CDR3, the DNA is TGTGCCAGCAGCCCTCGTGGTAGCGGGGGGGTTTACAATGAGCAGTTCTTC.

The chain combines TRBV19 with TRBJ2-3, with 9 bases fitting TRBD2. The CDR3 sequence is 16 residues long. Germline CDR1 LNHDA, CDR2 SQIVND (reference sequence). V trimming: 1 base; J trimming: 4 bases; junction bases outside the gene matches: 6. For the CDR3, the DNA is TGTGCCAGTAGTATAGGAAATAGCGGGGGCTCAGATACGCAGTATTTT. Its protein is CASSIGNSGGSDTQYF.

The chain is built from TRBV4-2 and TRBJ2-5; 12 bases agree with TRBD2. With 1 base clipped from V and 1 base from J, the junction kept 4 bases outside the gene matches. This CDR3 region has 17 residues. Looked up from germline, CDR1 is LGHNA and CDR2 is YNFKEQ. The CDR3 DNA sequence: TGTGCCAGCAGCCAAGGGTCTAGCGGGGGGGCCCAAGAGACCCAGTACTTC. Its protein is CASSQGSSGGAQETQYF.

This sequence joins TRBV6-5 and TRBJ1-1; 9 bases align to TRBD1. There are 14 residues in the CDR3. Germline V gene lookup returns CDR1 MNHEY and CDR2 SVGAGI. With V trimmed by 5 bases and J by 6 bases, 7 bases remained unmatched. DNA of the CDR3: TGTGCCAGCAGTCATGGGACAGGGTGGGCTGAAGCTTTCTTT. The encoded protein is CASSHGTGWAEAFF.

The chain uses TRBV18 and TRBJ2-7; D might be TRBD1 (6 bases). Trimming took off 2 bases at V and 7 bases at J, with 12 bases between the two ends. In germline, CDR1 is KGHSH, CDR2 LQKENI. The CDR3 sequence is 13 residues long. The CDR3 loop reads CASSPGGLGEQYF. The CDR3 DNA follows: TGTGCCAGCTCACCAGGGGGCCTCGGGGAGCAGTACTTC.

J is TRBJ2-5 and V is TRBV29-1; possibly TRBD2 for D (6 bases). The V end was cut by 7 bases, the J end by 4 bases, with 16 bases between. CDR3 length: 13 residues. Germline V lookup: CDR1 SQVTM, CDR2 ANQGSEA. The CDR3 sequence is CSAEPRGLETQYF. The CDR3 DNA reads TGCAGCGCCGAGCCGCGGGGACTAGAGACCCAGTACTTC.

The table lists this clone with a few counts. J is TRBJ2-5 and V is TRBV7-9; TRBD2 aligns across 12 bases. The CDR3 loop spans 16 amino acids. V lost 5 bases, J lost 5 bases, and 9 bases stayed unmatched. CDR1 and CDR2 from the germline V gene are SEHNR and FQNEAQ (reference sequence). CDR3 residues: CASSRPGLAGVETQYF. Here the CDR3 DNA reads TGTGCCAGCAGCCGACCGGGACTAGCGGGCGTCGAGACCCAGTACTTC. The full variable domain, in which reference TRBV7-9 and TRBJ2-5 provide the parts outside the CDR3, is DTGVSQNPRHKITKRGQNVTFRCDPISEHNRLYWYRQTLGQGPEFLTYFQNEAQLEKSRLLSDRFSAERPKGSFSTLEIQRTEQGDSAMYLCASSRPGLAGVETQYFGPGTRLLVL.

The V and J genes are TRBV4-3 and TRBJ2-2, with 7 bases lining up with TRBD2. This CDR3 has 18 amino acids. In germline, CDR1 is LGHNA, CDR2 YSLEER. The J segment lost 4 bases and the V segment lost 0 bases, leaving 11 bases of the junction unmatched. The CDR3 DNA sequence: TGCGCCAGCAGCCAAGAAGCCCCTGGACTAGATAGCACCGGGGAGCTGTTTTTT. As protein: CASSQEAPGLDSTGELFF.

At least ten counts were recorded for this clone. This same CDR3 is encoded by further DNA sequences in the sample. The gene calls are TRBV19 and TRBJ1-1; no clear D gene. The CDR3 is 14 amino acids. V was cut by 0 bases and J by 0 bases, with 5 bases left in between. The germline V gene has CDR1 LNHDA and CDR2 SQIVND (reference sequence). The DNA of the CDR3 is TGTGCCAGTAGTATAGAGGGAGTGAACACTGAAGCTTTCTTT. Its protein is CASSIEGVNTEAFF.